The text below deals with one T cell receptor (beta chain). Its target is unknown. Germline is not matched at one junction end, which may reflect a read error. The data were taken from a study of blood T cells in healthy people across ages. Study-wide points: A greater number of naive CD4+ cells and higher diversity distinguished long-lived donors from aged donors.

Each sample used at least 7 million PBMCs. For the second PCR, which ran for about 7 to 11 cycles, a sample-barcoded 5' primer and a J-beta primer mix were used. Unique molecular identifiers of 12 random nucleotides labeled each cDNA. TCRdb redid the calling of the 5' RACE reads with MiXCR, one entry per CDR3 protein. The table shows roughly 700,000 distinct CDR3 sequences, with about a third occurring only once. The CDR3 runs 16 residues. Per the germline V gene, CDR1 is SGHVS and CDR2 is FQNEAQ. The sequence was obtained from a woman at least 80 years old in good health. The sequencing sample was made of blood. The chain has TRBV7-8 and TRBJ2-4; 10 nucleotides agree with TRBD2. CDR3 sequence: CAGSLELSGGANEQYF. DNA of the CDR3: TGTGCCGGCAGCTTAGAGCTCAGCGGGGGGGCCAATGAGCAGTACTTC.